This TCR beta chain was observed in a study of blood T cell repertoires in COVID-19. In the source study's methods: Amplified reference gene primers provided the basis for estimating nucleated cell counts. Measured with immunoSEQ multiplex PCR; TCRdb has only the in-frame clones, and not every one. The V and J calls and clone size were taken over from that table, and D and trimming were inferred from the DNA. The sample includes roughly 500,000 clones, over 75% of them seen just once. Material for sequencing was PBMCs or T cells enriched from blood (not recorded which). The TCR sequence derives from a woman between 35 and 50 years old who had recovered from COVID-19.

CDR3 region: CASRGGLIPNNEQFF. The CDR3 region has the DNA TGTGCCAGTAGGGGGGGACTAATACCTAACAATGAGCAGTTCTTC. The rearrangement links TRBV19 to TRBJ2-1, with TRBD2 matching 7 bases. Germline trimming cut 6 bases from V and 5 bases from J; bases unmatched to any gene: 10. Germline V gives CDR1 LNHDA, CDR2 SQIVND (reference sequence). The CDR3 runs 15 residues.